Sequencing of this T cell receptor (beta chain) was carried out in a study of blood T cell repertoires in COVID-19. Study as a whole: The origin of the acute and convalescent COVID-19 samples was the United States, Italy and Spain. Nucleic acid was either cDNA or gDNA, and it came from T cells, B-cell-depleted T cells, or PBMCs.

Looked up from germline, CDR1 is KGHSH and CDR2 is LQKENI. After removal of 3 bases from V and 7 bases from J, the junction contained 5 bases not matched to a gene. CDR3 length: 14 amino acids. Using immunoSEQ multiplex PCR, the repertoire was profiled, and TCRdb retains in-frame clones only, with some absent. The table includes tens of thousands of clones, about 80% detected once. In Seattle, patients joined the study during active infection and were tracked longitudinally. V gene TRBV18 combines with J gene TRBJ1-2, with TRBD1 identical over 10 bases. The clonotype was recovered from a man aged 30 to 39 with COVID-19, enrolled during active disease. Input material: peripheral blood. CDR3 bases: TGTGCCAGCTCACCCGGCGGACAGGGGGGTGGCTACACCTTC. It is translated as CASSPGGQGGGYTF. Looking up the rest from reference TRBV18 and TRBJ1-2 gives the full variable domain: NAGVMQNPRHLVRRRGQEARLRCSPMKGHSHVYWYRQLPEEGLKFMVYLQKENIIDESGMPKERFSAEFPKEGPSILRIQQVVRGDSAAYFCASSPGGQGGGYTFGSGTRLTVV.